The text below deals with one T cell receptor beta chain. As handled by the study authors: Reference gene primer amplification in the assay estimated nucleated cell counts. TCRdb keeps only in-frame clones here, not all; method: immunoSEQ multiplex PCR. The DNA was the basis for D and trimming; V, J and clone size are from that table. Of fewer than 250,000 clones in the sample, just under 90% were seen once. The entry originates in a study of blood T cell repertoires in COVID-19. Study information: Both acute and convalescent COVID-19 samples were obtained from the United States, Italy and Spain. From T cells, B-cell-depleted T cells, or PBMCs came the material, which was cDNA or gDNA.

The Seattle site enrolled patients during active infection and followed them longitudinally. V was trimmed by 4 bases and J by 4 bases, leaving 16 bases between them. Germline V gene sequence: CDR1 MDHEN, CDR2 SYDVKM. There are 15 residues in the CDR3. The chain carries TRBV28 and TRBJ1-2; D perhaps matches TRBD1 (6 bases). The sequence was collected from a young man with COVID-19, enrolled during active disease. Sequenced sample: peripheral blood. The CDR3 DNA reads as TGTGCCAGCAGTTCCTGGAACAGGGAGCGCTATGGCTACACCTTC. Its protein product is CASSSWNRERYGYTF.